Presented here are 2 T cell receptor beta chains from one specimen sequenced in a study of early T cells in non-severe SARS-CoV-2 infection. Via MiXCR, TCRdb re-called the 5' RACE reads, giving one row per CDR3 protein. The sample lists tens of thousands of distinct CDR3 sequences, about 10% occurring once. The sample consisted of whole blood. The receptors come from an adult who was a healthcare worker with PCR-confirmed SARS-CoV-2 infection or an uninfected control (not recorded which).

The rearrangement links TRBV5-1 to TRBJ1-5, with D unclear. The V end lost 3 bases, the J end lost 0 bases, and 13 bases lay between the germline ends. CDR1 SGHRS and CDR2 YFSETQ come from the germline V gene. The CDR3 consists of 16 residues. In DNA, the CDR3 is TGCGCCAGCAGCTACGTTACCATGTATAGCAATCAGCCCCAGCATTTT. This translates into CASSYVTMYSNQPQHF.

This clonotype was observed at least ten times. The rearrangement links TRBV20-1 to TRBJ2-1, with TRBD2 matching over 13 bases. The CDR3 contains 15 residues. CDR1 DFQATT and CDR2 SNEGSKA come from the germline V gene (reference sequence). The V gene end was trimmed by 0 bases and the J gene end by 9 bases; junction bases not matched to a gene: 5. The CDR3 is CSARDRTSGSGEQFF. The CDR3 DNA reads TGCAGTGCTAGAGATAGGACTAGCGGGAGTGGTGAGCAGTTCTTC.